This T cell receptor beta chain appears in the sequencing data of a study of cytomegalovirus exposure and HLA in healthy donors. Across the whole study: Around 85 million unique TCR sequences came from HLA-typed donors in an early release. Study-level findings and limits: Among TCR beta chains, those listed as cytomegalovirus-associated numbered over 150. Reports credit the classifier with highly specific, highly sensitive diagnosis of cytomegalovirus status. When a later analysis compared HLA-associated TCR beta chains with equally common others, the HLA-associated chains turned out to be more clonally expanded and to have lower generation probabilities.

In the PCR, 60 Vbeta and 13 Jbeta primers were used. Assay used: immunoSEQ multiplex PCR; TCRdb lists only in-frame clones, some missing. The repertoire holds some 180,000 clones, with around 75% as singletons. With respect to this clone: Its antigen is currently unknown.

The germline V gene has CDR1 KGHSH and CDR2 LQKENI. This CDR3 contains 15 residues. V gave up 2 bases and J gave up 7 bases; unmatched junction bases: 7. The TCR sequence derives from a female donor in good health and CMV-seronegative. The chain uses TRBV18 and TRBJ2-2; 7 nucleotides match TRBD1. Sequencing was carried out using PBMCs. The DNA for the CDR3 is TGTGCCAGCTCACCAGTACAGGGGACGGTCGGGGAGCTGTTTTTT. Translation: CASSPVQGTVGELFF.